This passage covers 25 T cell receptor beta chains from one sample sequenced in a study of T cell responses to AZD1222 COVID-19 vaccine. Profiling relied on immunoSEQ multiplex PCR, and the TCRdb table lists in-frame clones only, not all of them. Among 200,000 or so clones listed, 94% were seen once. Sequenced material: peripheral blood, taken on day 0 of AZD1222 vaccination. The receptors here all came from an adult in good health.

The chain is built from TRBV24-1 and TRBJ1-2; TRBD1 agrees at 7 bases. Germline V gives CDR1 KGHDR, CDR2 SFDVKD. Trimming took 6 bases from V and 3 from J; bases not matched to a gene: 6. This CDR3 region has 14 residues. This chain's CDR3 is CATSTGTAYYGYTF. CDR3 bases: TGTGCCACCAGTACCGGGACAGCTTACTATGGCTACACCTTC.

J is TRBJ2-1 and V is TRBV27, with 9 bases lining up with TRBD2. Germline V gene data show CDR1 as MNHEY and CDR2 as SMNVEV (reference sequence). J lost 10 bases, V lost 5 bases, and 12 bases had no gene match. The CDR3 length is 15 residues. The CDR3 loop is CASSPPAGGPPEQFF. DNA for the CDR3: TGTGCCAGCAGTCCCCCAGCGGGAGGCCCCCCGGAGCAGTTCTTC.

This chain connects TRBV6-5 to TRBJ2-6, with 8 bases aligning to TRBD1. After removal of 0 bases from V and 2 bases from J, the junction contained 0 bases not matched to a gene. This CDR3 spans 16 amino acids. The germline V gene encodes CDR1 MNHEY and CDR2 SVGAGI. The CDR3: CASSYSDRAGANVLTF. CDR3 coding DNA: TGTGCCAGCAGTTACTCGGACAGGGCTGGGGCCAACGTCCTGACTTTC.

The rearrangement links TRBV6-2 or TRBV6-3 to TRBJ2-1; 7 bases are a match to TRBD2. This CDR3 has 13 residues. The trim removed 6 bases at V and 7 bases at J, leaving 6 bases unmatched. CDR1 and CDR2 (germline): MNHEY, SVGEGT. The CDR3 DNA is TGTGCCAGCAGCCAAAGCGGGAATAATGAGCAGTTCTTC. The encoded protein is CASSQSGNNEQFF.

This clone was seen a few times. This chain connects TRBV6-5 to TRBJ2-2; D remains unclear. Germline CDR1 MNHEY, CDR2 SVGAGI. V was shortened by 2 bases and J by 4 bases, with 11 bases between the two germline ends. The CDR3 is 15 amino acids. In nucleotides, the CDR3 is TGTGCCAGCAGTTACGGCAGGTCGGGCACCGGGGAGCTGTTTTTT. The encoded protein is CASSYGRSGTGELFF.

The rearrangement joins TRBV12-5 to TRBJ2-1; TRBD2 matches 15 bases. The V and J ends lost 7 bases and 3 bases, in that order; junction bases with no gene match: 7. CDR1 is LGHNT and CDR2 is FRNRAP in the germline V gene. The CDR3 runs 17 residues. This CDR3 reads CASAVGTSGRYYNEQFF. In DNA, the CDR3 is TGTGCTAGTGCCGTGGGGACTAGCGGGAGGTACTACAATGAGCAGTTCTTC.

The chain uses TRBV27 and TRBJ2-2, with no clear D. CDR3 length: 13 residues. Looked up from germline, CDR1 is MNHEY and CDR2 is SMNVEV (reference sequence). V was clipped by 5 bases and J by 7 bases, with 11 bases between them. The CDR3 DNA is TGTGCCAGCAGTCCTTCGTGGGGCGGGGAGCTGTTTTTT. It encodes CASSPSWGGELFF.

The genes are TRBV21-1 and TRBJ2-3; the table's D call, TRBD2, was not checked against the DNA. TRBV21-1 is classified as a pseudogene. This CDR3 has 19 amino acids. CDR3 bases: TGTGCCAGCAGCAAAGACGGTCGCGAGTGTGAACCTAGCACAGATACGCAGTATTTT. It yields the protein CASSKDGRECEPSTDTQYF.

The genes are TRBV19 and TRBJ2-7, with 7 bases lining up with TRBD1. This CDR3 has 15 amino acids. After removal of 4 bases from V and 0 bases from J, the junction contained 6 bases not matched to a gene. The V gene's germline CDR1 is LNHDA and CDR2 SQIVND (reference sequence). The DNA for the CDR3 is TGTGCCAGTAGTACCCGACAGGGCGGCTCCTACGAGCAGTACTTC. Encoded protein: CASSTRQGGSYEQYF.

This rearrangement joins TRBV7-9 to TRBJ1-4; D is unclear. CDR3 length: 13 residues. Between the trimmed V and J ends, which lost 4 bases and 8 bases, there was a span of 11 bases. Germline assignment: CDR1 SEHNR and CDR2 FQNEAQ (reference sequence). The CDR3 reads CASSWESREKLFF. The CDR3 DNA is TGTGCCAGCAGCTGGGAATCCCGAGAAAAACTGTTTTTT. Full variable domain (outside the CDR3, taken from reference TRBV7-9 and TRBJ1-4): DTGVSQNPRHKITKRGQNVTFRCDPISEHNRLYWYRQTLGQGPEFLTYFQNEAQLEKSRLLSDRFSAERPKGSFSTLEIQRTEQGDSAMYLCASSWESREKLFFGSGTQLSVL.

The gene calls are TRBV15 and TRBJ2-5, with D perhaps TRBD2 (6 bases). Germline assignment: CDR1 LNHNV and CDR2 YYDKDF (reference sequence). This CDR3 is built from 16 residues. V lost 3 bases to trimming and J lost 4 bases, with 18 bases between them. CDR3 DNA: TGTGCCACCAGCAGTGGGGACTCAACGGGTTCAGAGACCCAGTACTTC. Translating gives CATSSGDSTGSETQYF. The full variable domain, with the rest looked up from reference TRBV15 and TRBJ2-5, is DAMVIQNPRYQVTQFGKPVTLSCSQTLNHNVMYWYQQKSSQAPKLLFHYYDKDFNNEADTPDNFQSRRPNTSFCFLDIRSPGLGDTAMYLCATSSGDSTGSETQYFGPGTRLLVL.

This chain links TRBV19 with TRBJ2-7; 13 bases are shared with TRBD2. CDR1 is LNHDA and CDR2 is SQIVND in the germline V gene (reference sequence). The CDR3 contains 15 residues. V shed 3 bases, J shed 3 bases, and the junction held 2 bases outside the gene matches. CDR3 nucleotides: TGTGCCAGTAGTATGAGACTAGCGGGAGGCTACGAGCAGTACTTC. This translates into CASSMRLAGGYEQYF.

The rearrangement uses TRBV9 and TRBJ2-5, with 14 bases lining up with TRBD2. The CDR3 consists of 16 residues. With V trimmed by 5 bases and J by 5 bases, 8 bases remained unmatched. The germline V gene has CDR1 SGDLS and CDR2 YYNGEE. The CDR3 loop is CASSGGLAGGDETQYF. For the CDR3, the DNA is TGTGCCAGCAGTGGCGGACTAGCGGGAGGAGACGAGACCCAGTACTTC. The entire variable domain, with the rest obtained from reference TRBV9 and TRBJ2-5, is as follows: DSGVTQTPKHLITATGQRVTLRCSPRSGDLSVYWYQQSLDQGLQFLIQYYNGEERAKGNILERFSAQQFPDLHSELNLSSLELGDSALYFCASSGGLAGGDETQYFGPGTRLLVL.

The chain employs TRBV2 and TRBJ2-5, with TRBD2 matching over 11 bases. The CDR3 is 15 amino acids. CDR1 is SNHLY and CDR2 is FYNNEI in the germline V gene. V lost 7 bases, J lost 5 bases, and 9 bases stayed unmatched. CDR3: CASNSGRVGVETQYF. In DNA form, the CDR3 reads TGTGCCAGCAATAGCGGGAGGGTCGGGGTTGAGACCCAGTACTTC.

This rearrangement joins TRBV6-6 to TRBJ2-1, with TRBD2 identical over 10 bases. The CDR3 runs to 16 residues. CDR1 MNHNY and CDR2 SVGAGI come from the germline V gene (reference sequence). Germline trimming cut 0 bases from V and 7 bases from J; bases unmatched to any gene: 6. The CDR3 sequence: CASSYSASGSWNEQFF. The CDR3 nucleotides read TGTGCCAGCAGTTACTCAGCTAGCGGGAGTTGGAATGAGCAGTTCTTC.

Regarding this clone: Possible read error: a much larger clone is one base away. The rearrangement uses TRBV14 and TRBJ1-1, with a weak D call TRBD1 (5 bases). Germline CDR1 SGHDN, CDR2 FVKESK. Between the trimmed V and J ends, which lost 3 bases and 1 base, there was a span of 6 bases. The CDR3 is made up of 13 amino acids. CDR3 bases: TGTGCCAGCAGCCAGGGACGGAACACTGAAGCTTTCTTT. Translating it yields CASSQGRNTEAFF. Drawing the rest from reference TRBV14 and TRBJ1-1, the complete variable domain is EAGVTQFPSHSVIEKGQTVTLRCDPISGHDNLYWYRRVMGKEIKFLLHFVKESKQDESGMPNNRFLAERTGGTYSTLKVQPAELEDSGVYFCASSQGRNTEAFFGQGTRLTVV.

The chain links TRBV11-2 to TRBJ2-3; 14 nucleotides line up with TRBD2. In germline, CDR1 is SGHAT, CDR2 FQNNGV. CDR3 length: 15 amino acids. Trimming removed 3 bases from V and 8 bases from J; junction bases left unmatched: 4. The CDR3 coding sequence is TGTGCCAGCAGCTTGGGACTAGCGGGAGTAGTTACGCAGTATTTT. This sequence encodes CASSLGLAGVVTQYF.

This clone appeared a single time. The rearrangement uses TRBV19 and TRBJ2-3, with D tentatively TRBD1 or TRBD2 (6 bases each). CDR3 size: 14 residues. V lost 3 bases, J lost 4 bases, and 11 bases lay in between. CDR1 and CDR2 (germline): LNHDA, SQIVND (reference sequence). The CDR3 DNA reads TGTGCCAGTAGTATGAACAGGGAGGCAGATACGCAGTATTTT. It specifies CASSMNREADTQYF.

This chain links TRBV11-3 with TRBJ2-6; unclear D gene. Trimming left V 4 bases short and J 3 bases short, with 10 bases between. CDR3 length: 15 residues. Germline CDR1 SGHNT, CDR2 YENEEA. CDR3 nucleotide sequence: TGTGCCAGCAGCTCGGGCCGGATTGGGGCCAACGTCCTGACTTTC. Amino acid sequence: CASSSGRIGANVLTF.

This chain connects TRBV9 to TRBJ2-3; 10 positions match TRBD1. J lost 2 bases, V lost 4 bases, and 7 bases had no gene match. CDR3 size: 16 residues. The V gene's germline CDR1 is SGDLS and CDR2 YYNGEE. In DNA form, the CDR3 reads TGTGCCAGCAGCCCGCCGGGACAGGGGTTCACAGATACGCAGTATTTT. The encoded protein is CASSPPGQGFTDTQYF.

The rearrangement links TRBV5-1 to TRBJ2-7, with D possibly called TRBD1 or TRBD2 (5 bases each). Trimming pared 8 bases from V and 2 bases from J, leaving 17 bases between. Germline CDR1 and CDR2: SGHRS and YFSETQ. CDR3 length: 14 residues. The CDR3 nucleotides are TGCGCCAGTTCAATTGGGACGGCCACCTACGAGCAGTACTTC. Its translation: CASSIGTATYEQYF.

The V call is TRBV25-1, the J call TRBJ2-3; D remains ambiguous. Trimming removed 5 bases from V and 3 bases from J, with 6 bases in between. Per germline, CDR1 MGHDK and CDR2 SYGVNS. This CDR3 comprises 12 residues. The CDR3 DNA follows: TGTGCCAGCAGTCCTGGTACAGATACGCAGTATTTT. Its translation is CASSPGTDTQYF.

J is TRBJ1-5 and V is TRBV6-5; D not certain. CDR1 is MNHEY, CDR2 SVGAGI, per germline. The ends were cut back, 8 bases at V and 0 bases at J, with 2 bases in the middle. This CDR3 spans 11 amino acids. In nucleotides, the CDR3 is TGTGCCAGCCCTAGCAATCAGCCCCAGCATTTT. It codes for CASPSNQPQHF.

This chain connects TRBV3-1 (or the pseudogene TRBV3-2) to TRBJ2-5; D remains ambiguous. Germline values: CDR1 LGHDT, CDR2 YNNKEL (reference sequence). There are 14 residues in the CDR3. Trimming shortened V by 2 bases and J by 1 base, and 8 bases separated the two germline ends. CDR3 amino acids: CASSQKSSQETQYF. CDR3 DNA: TGTGCCAGCAGCCAAAAGTCTTCCCAAGAGACCCAGTACTTC.

The V call is TRBV24-1, the J call TRBJ1-5; the D is unclear. This CDR3 spans 16 amino acids. V was trimmed by 4 bases and J by 5 bases, leaving 17 bases between them. Germline CDR1 is KGHDR and CDR2 is SFDVKD. The CDR3 spells CATSDAGRPGDQPQHF. The CDR3, as DNA: TGTGCCACCAGTGACGCTGGTCGGCCGGGCGATCAGCCCCAGCATTTT.